This TCR beta chain was identified during a study of blood T cell repertoires in COVID-19. Profiled with immunoSEQ multiplex PCR; TCRdb holds only in-frame clones, not every one. The sample has 100,000 to 150,000 clones, around four fifths seen once; the top ten hold over 9.5%. This CDR3 contains 15 residues. CDR1 is KGHSH and CDR2 is LQKENI in the germline V gene. V lost 0 bases, J lost 4 bases, and 9 bases lay in between. The chain recombines TRBV18 with TRBJ1-4; D is perhaps TRBD1 (6 bases). Input material: peripheral blood. This TCR was recovered from a man in his sixties with acute or convalescent COVID-19. For the CDR3, the DNA is TGTGCCAGCTCACCACCGGGACAAATTAATGAAAAACTGTTTTTT. It specifies CASSPPGQINEKLFF.